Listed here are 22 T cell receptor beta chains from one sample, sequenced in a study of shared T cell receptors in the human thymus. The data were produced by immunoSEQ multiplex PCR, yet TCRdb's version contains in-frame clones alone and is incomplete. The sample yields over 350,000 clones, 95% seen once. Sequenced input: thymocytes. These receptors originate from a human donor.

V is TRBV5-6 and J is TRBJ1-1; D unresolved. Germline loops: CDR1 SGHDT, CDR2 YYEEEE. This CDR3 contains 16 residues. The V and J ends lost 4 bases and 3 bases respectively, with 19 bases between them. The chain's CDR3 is CASSGLGGCQHTEAFF. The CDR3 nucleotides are TGTGCCAGCAGCGGCCTTGGAGGTTGTCAGCACACTGAAGCTTTCTTT.

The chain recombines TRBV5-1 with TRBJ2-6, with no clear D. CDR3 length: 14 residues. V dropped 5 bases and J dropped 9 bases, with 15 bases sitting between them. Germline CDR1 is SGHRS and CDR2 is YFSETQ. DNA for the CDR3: TGCGCCAGCAGTGCCCCCCCGGCAGACAACGTCCTGACTTTC. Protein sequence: CASSAPPADNVLTF.

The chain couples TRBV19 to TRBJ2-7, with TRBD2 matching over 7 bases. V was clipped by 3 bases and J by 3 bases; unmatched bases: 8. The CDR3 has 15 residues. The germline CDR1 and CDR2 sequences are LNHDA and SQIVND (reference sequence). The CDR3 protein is CASSIGPREGYEQYF. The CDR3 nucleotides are TGTGCCAGTAGTATTGGACCAAGGGAGGGCTACGAGCAGTACTTC.

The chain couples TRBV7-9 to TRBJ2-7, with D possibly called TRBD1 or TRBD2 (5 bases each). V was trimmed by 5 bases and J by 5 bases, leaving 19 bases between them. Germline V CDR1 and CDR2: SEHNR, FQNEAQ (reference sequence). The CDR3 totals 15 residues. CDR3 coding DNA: TGTGCCAGCAGCCTCGCTGGGGGAGCCAAGCACGAGCAGTACTTC. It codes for CASSLAGGAKHEQYF.

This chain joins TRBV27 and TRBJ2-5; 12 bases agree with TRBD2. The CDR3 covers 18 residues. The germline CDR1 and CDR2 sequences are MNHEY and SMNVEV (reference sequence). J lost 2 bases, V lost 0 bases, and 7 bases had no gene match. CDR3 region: CASSLSGLAGGLQETQYF. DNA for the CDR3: TGTGCCAGCAGTTTATCCGGGCTAGCGGGAGGGTTACAAGAGACCCAGTACTTC.

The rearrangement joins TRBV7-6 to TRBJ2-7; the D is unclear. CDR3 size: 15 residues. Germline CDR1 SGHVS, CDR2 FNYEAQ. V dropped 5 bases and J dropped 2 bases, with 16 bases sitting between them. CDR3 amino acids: CASSTRTNLTYEQYF. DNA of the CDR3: TGTGCCAGCAGCACCAGGACGAACCTGACCTACGAGCAGTACTTC.

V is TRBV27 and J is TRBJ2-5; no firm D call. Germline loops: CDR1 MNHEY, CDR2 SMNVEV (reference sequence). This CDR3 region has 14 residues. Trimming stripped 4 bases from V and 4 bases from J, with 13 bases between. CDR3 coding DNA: TGTGCCAGCAGTTACCTGGGATCGGGAGAGACCCAGTACTTC. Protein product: CASSYLGSGETQYF.

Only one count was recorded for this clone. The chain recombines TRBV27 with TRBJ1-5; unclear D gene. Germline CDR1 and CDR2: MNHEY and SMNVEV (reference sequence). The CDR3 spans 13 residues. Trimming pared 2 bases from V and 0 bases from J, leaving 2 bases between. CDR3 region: CASSLHSNQPQHF. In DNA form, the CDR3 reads TGTGCCAGCAGTTTACATAGCAATCAGCCCCAGCATTTT.

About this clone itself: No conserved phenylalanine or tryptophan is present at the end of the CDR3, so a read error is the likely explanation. The CDR3 DNA follows: TGTGCCAGCAGCCCTGACAGGGCAGGTTCCGGGGAGCTGTTTCTT. The encoded protein is CASSPDRAGSGELFL. The chain joins TRBV28 to TRBJ2-2; 7 bases match TRBD1. This CDR3 is built from 15 residues. Germline V gene lookup returns CDR1 MDHEN and CDR2 SYDVKM. The trim removed 6 bases at V and 6 bases at J, leaving 10 bases unmatched.

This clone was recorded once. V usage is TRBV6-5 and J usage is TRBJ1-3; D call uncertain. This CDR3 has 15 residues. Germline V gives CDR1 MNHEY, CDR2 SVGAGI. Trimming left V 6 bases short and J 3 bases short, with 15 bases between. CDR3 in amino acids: CASSTLPRLGNTIYF. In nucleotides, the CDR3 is TGTGCCAGCAGCACACTCCCCCGACTTGGAAACACCATATATTTT.

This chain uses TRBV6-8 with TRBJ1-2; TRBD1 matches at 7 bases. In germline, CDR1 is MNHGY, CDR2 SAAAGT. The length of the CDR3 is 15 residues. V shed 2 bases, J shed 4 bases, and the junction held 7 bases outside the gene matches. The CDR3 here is CASSYREGAGYGYTF. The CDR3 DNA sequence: TGTGCCAGCAGTTACCGTGAGGGGGCGGGCTATGGCTACACCTTC.

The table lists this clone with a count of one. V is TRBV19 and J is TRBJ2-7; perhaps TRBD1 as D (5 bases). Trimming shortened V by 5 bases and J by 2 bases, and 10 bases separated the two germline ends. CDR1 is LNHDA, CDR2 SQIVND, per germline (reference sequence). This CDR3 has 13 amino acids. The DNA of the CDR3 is TGTGCCAGTAGTCCTGACAGTACCTACGAGCAGTACTTC. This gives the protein CASSPDSTYEQYF.

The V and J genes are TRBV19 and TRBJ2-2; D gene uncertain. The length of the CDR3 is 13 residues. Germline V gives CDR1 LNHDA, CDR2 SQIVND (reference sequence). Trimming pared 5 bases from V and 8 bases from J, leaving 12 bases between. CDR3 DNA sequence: TGTGCCAGTAGTCAGGCTCCCCGAGGGGAGCTGTTTTTT. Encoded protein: CASSQAPRGELFF. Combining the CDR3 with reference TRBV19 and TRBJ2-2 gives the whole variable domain DGGITQSPKYLFRKEGQNVTLSCEQNLNHDAMYWYRQDPGQGLRLIYYSQIVNDFQKGDIAEGYSVSREKKESFPLTVTSAQKNPTAFYLCASSQAPRGELFFGEGSRLTVL.

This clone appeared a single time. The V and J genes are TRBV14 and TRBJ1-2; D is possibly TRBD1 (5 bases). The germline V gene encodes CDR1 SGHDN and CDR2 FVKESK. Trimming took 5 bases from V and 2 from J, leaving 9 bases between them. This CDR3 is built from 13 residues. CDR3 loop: CASSAWGNYGYTF. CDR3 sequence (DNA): TGTGCCAGCAGCGCCTGGGGGAACTATGGCTACACCTTC. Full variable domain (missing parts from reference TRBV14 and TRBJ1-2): EAGVTQFPSHSVIEKGQTVTLRCDPISGHDNLYWYRRVMGKEIKFLLHFVKESKQDESGMPNNRFLAERTGGTYSTLKVQPAELEDSGVYFCASSAWGNYGYTFGSGTRLTVV.

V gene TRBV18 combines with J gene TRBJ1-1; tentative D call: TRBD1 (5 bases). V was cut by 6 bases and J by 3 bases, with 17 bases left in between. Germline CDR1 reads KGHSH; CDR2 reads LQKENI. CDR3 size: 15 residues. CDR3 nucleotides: TGTGCCAGCTCCACTTGGGGGGGAGTAGACACTGAAGCTTTCTTT. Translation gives CASSTWGGVDTEAFF.

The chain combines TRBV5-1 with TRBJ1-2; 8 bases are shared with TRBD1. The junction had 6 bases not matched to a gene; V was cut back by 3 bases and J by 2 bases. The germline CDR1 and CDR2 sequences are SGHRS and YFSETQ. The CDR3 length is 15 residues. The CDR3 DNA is TGCGCCAGCAGCTGTAGACAGGGGCAGAACTATGGCTACACCTTC. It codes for CASSCRQGQNYGYTF.

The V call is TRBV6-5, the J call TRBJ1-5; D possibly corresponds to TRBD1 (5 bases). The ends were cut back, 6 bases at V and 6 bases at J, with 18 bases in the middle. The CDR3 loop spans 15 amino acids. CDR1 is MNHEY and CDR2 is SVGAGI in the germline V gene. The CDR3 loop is CASSPWRGGSQPQHF. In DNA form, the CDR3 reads TGTGCCAGCAGCCCTTGGAGGGGCGGTTCTCAGCCCCAGCATTTT.

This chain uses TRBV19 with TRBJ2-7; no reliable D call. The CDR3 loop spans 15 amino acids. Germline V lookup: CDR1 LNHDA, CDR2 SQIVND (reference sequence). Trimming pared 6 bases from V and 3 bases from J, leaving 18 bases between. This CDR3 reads CASSTGPPNLYEQYF. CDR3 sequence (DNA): TGTGCCAGTAGCACCGGGCCACCAAATCTCTACGAGCAGTACTTC.

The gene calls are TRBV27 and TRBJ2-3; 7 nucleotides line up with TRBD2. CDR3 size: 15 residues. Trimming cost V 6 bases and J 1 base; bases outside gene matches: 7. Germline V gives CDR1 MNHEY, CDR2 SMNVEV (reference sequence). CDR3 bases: TGTGCCAGCAGGGTCCAGCGGGATCGCACAGATACGCAGTATTTT. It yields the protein CASRVQRDRTDTQYF.

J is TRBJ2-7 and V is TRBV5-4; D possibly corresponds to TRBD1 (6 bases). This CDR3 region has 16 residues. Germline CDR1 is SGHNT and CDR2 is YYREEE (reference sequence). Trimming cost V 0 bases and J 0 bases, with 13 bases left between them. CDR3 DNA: TGTGCCAGCAGCTTGGTGGGAGCGGACAGCTCCTACGAGCAGTACTTC. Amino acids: CASSLVGADSSYEQYF.

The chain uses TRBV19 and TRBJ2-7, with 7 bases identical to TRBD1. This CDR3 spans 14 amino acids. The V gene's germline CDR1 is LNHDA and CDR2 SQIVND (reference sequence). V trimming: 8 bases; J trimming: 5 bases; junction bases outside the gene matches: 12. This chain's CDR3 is CASSGDRAEHEQYF. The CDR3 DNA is TGTGCCAGTTCGGGCGACAGGGCAGAGCACGAGCAGTACTTC.

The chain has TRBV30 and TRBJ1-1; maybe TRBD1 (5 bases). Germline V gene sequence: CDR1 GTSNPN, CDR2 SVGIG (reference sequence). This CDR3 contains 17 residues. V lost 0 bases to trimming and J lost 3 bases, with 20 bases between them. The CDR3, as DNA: TGTGCCTGGAGTGTAAAATATCGGGACGGCGAGCACACTGAAGCTTTCTTT. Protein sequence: CAWSVKYRDGEHTEAFF.